This is a list of T cell receptor beta chains from one sample in a study of blood T cell repertoires in COVID-19. The table came from immunoSEQ multiplex PCR; TCRdb's copy has only in-frame clones and leaves some out. The table lists a few hundred thousand clones, roughly 86% of them singletons, with approximately 7.8% in the top ten. Sequenced input: peripheral blood. The source is a woman aged 45-65 years who had recovered from COVID-19. CDR3s include the opening cysteine and the closing phenylalanine or tryptophan. A D gene is named only where the DNA matches it firmly. Not every row has a clone size; where given, it reads once, few, many or a size class.

j_call v_call clone_size d_call cdr3_aa cdr3_nt
TRBJ1-1 TRBV20-1 - - CRGGTEAFF TGCAGGGGGGGAACTGAAGCTTTCTTT
TRBJ1-2 TRBV5-4 few - CASSPDLLEGGYTF TGTGCCAGCAGCCCGGACCTCTTGGAGGGCGGCTACACCTTC
TRBJ1-5 TRBV6-2/TRBV6-3 - - CASSKGDQPQHF TGTGCCAGCAGCAAAGGGGATCAGCCCCAGCATTTT
TRBJ1-2 TRBV19 - TRBD1 CASSLQEQGAFGYTF TGTGCCAGTAGTCTACAGGAACAGGGGGCGTTTGGCTACACCTTC
TRBJ1-2 TRBV2 - - CASMAGVYGYTF TGTGCCAGCATGGCAGGGGTCTATGGCTACACCTTC
TRBJ1-1 TRBV11-2 - TRBD1 CASRFDRVVGTEAFF TGTGCCAGCAGATTCGACAGGGTGGTTGGCACTGAAGCTTTCTTT
TRBJ2-7 TRBV23-1 - - CANSLHYRARWYEQYF TGCGCCAACAGTCTACATTACAGGGCGAGGTGGTACGAGCAGTACTTC
TRBJ2-3 TRBV30 - TRBD2 CAWGGTSGRSTDTQYF TGTGCCTGGGGGGGAACTAGCGGGAGGAGCACAGATACGCAGTATTTT
TRBJ2-1 TRBV6-2/TRBV6-3 - TRBD2 CASSYLSRLAGVDLANEQFF TGTGCCAGCAGTTACCTTTCCCGACTAGCGGGAGTTGATCTAGCCAATGAGCAGTTCTTC
TRBJ2-5 TRBV15 once - CATSTRQETQYF TGTGCCACCAGCACCCGCCAAGAGACCCAGTACTTC
TRBJ2-3 TRBV6-5 few TRBD1 CASSYRDRDTQYF TGTGCCAGCAGTTACCGGGACAGAGATACGCAGTATTTT
TRBJ1-5 TRBV19 - - CASSPAVGRTNQPQHF TGTGCCAGTAGTCCGGCCGTGGGGCGTACTAATCAGCCCCAGCATTTT
TRBJ2-3 TRBV6-5 once - CASRAGTSTDTQYF TGTGCCAGCAGGGCCGGGACTAGCACAGATACGCAGTATTTT
TRBJ2-6 TRBV6-5 - - CASDFTIGANVLTF TGTGCCAGTGACTTTACAATTGGGGCCAACGTCCTGACTTTC
TRBJ2-2 TRBV9 - - CASRPQTLGLGTSNTGELFF TGTGCCAGCAGACCTCAAACTTTGGGGTTAGGGACATCGAACACCGGGGAGCTGTTTTTT
TRBJ2-7 TRBV6-5 - TRBD2 CASSPALAAIYEQYF TGTGCCAGCAGTCCGGCACTAGCGGCAATCTACGAGCAGTACTTC
TRBJ2-1 TRBV18 once TRBD2 CASSPTSGGHEQFF TGTGCCAGCTCACCTACTAGCGGGGGACATGAGCAGTTCTTC
TRBJ1-1 TRBV18 - - CASSPGLSDTEAFF TGTGCCAGCTCACCAGGGCTTTCGGACACTGAAGCTTTCTTT
TRBJ1-3 TRBV6-5 - - CASRSQGGRNTIYF TGTGCCAGCAGAAGCCAGGGAGGGAGAAACACCATATATTTT
TRBJ2-5 TRBV28 - TRBD2 CASSSPLAGGRQETQYF TGTGCCAGCAGTTCACCACTAGCGGGGGGGCGTCAAGAGACCCAGTACTTC
TRBJ2-1 TRBV27 - TRBD2 CASSLASGRPNEQFF TGTGCCAGCAGTTTGGCTAGCGGGAGACCGAATGAGCAGTTCTTC
TRBJ2-5 TRBV6-5 - TRBD1 CASSYTKTGYETQYF TGTGCCAGCAGTTACACCAAGACAGGGTATGAGACCCAGTACTTC
TRBJ1-1 TRBV28 - - CASSLPAYTENTEAFF TGTGCCAGCAGTCTCCCAGCCTATACAGAGAACACTGAAGCTTTCTTT
TRBJ1-2 TRBV7-9 - - CASSPDRPYGYTF TGTGCCAGCAGCCCCGACAGGCCCTATGGCTACACCTTC
TRBJ2-5 TRBV18 - TRBD1 CASSPPDRGQWTQYF TGTGCCAGCTCACCACCGGACAGGGGCCAATGGACCCAGTACTTC
TRBJ2-7 TRBV6-2/TRBV6-3 - TRBD2 CASSKTSGRFEQYF TGTGCCAGCAGTAAGACTAGCGGGAGGTTCGAGCAGTACTTC
TRBJ2-5 TRBV9 - TRBD2 CASSAGLAGAVETQYF TGTGCCAGCAGCGCGGGACTAGCGGGAGCAGTAGAGACCCAGTACTTC
TRBJ2-7 TRBV3-1/TRBV3-2 - TRBD2 CASSPRLAGTEGQYF TGTGCCAGCAGCCCAAGACTAGCGGGAACGGAGGGGCAGTACTTC